This T cell receptor (beta chain) was sequenced during a study of early T cells in non-severe SARS-CoV-2 infection. Turning to the study itself: With bulk RNA from unsorted whole blood as input, sequencing yielded unpaired chains.

With 5 bases clipped from V and 4 bases from J, the junction kept 9 bases outside the gene matches. The CDR3 loop spans 15 amino acids. CDR1 MNHEY and CDR2 SMNVEV come from the germline V gene (reference sequence). The TCR library protocol was used to attach unique molecular identifiers. These identifiers were attached to individual cDNA molecules. TCRdb processed the 5' RACE reads anew with MiXCR; each CDR3 protein has one entry. The sample records under 70,000 distinct CDR3 sequences, 9.5% to 13% being singletons. Notes on this clonotype: What it binds is unknown.

Whole-study findings and limits: The study's VDJdb matching favored anti-spike CD8 responses and missed private and CD4 specificities.

The rearrangement links TRBV27 to TRBJ2-5, with TRBD1 matching 8 bases. The sequence was obtained from an adult who was a healthcare worker with PCR-confirmed SARS-CoV-2 infection or an uninfected control (not recorded which). The sequencing sample was made of whole blood. The CDR3 DNA is TGTGCCAGCAGTAGCGGACAGGGATTGTTAGAGACCCAGTACTTC. Its translation: CASSSGQGLLETQYF.